This T cell receptor beta chain stems from a study of cytomegalovirus exposure and HLA in healthy donors. This clone was seen a handful of times. V gave up 5 bases and J gave up 7 bases, with 14 bases separating them. Germline loops: CDR1 LNHNV, CDR2 YYDKDF (reference sequence). The CDR3 consists of 14 residues. 60 Vbeta and 13 Jbeta primers were used in PCR. Sequenced by immunoSEQ multiplex PCR; TCRdb stores in-frame clones only, minus some. There are 130,000 or so clones in the sample; under 10% occur only once, and 6.5% to 9% lies in the top ten. The V call is TRBV15, the J call TRBJ2-2; D possibly corresponds to TRBD1 (6 bases). This clonotype was obtained from a woman aged 40 to 55 in good health and CMV-seropositive. Sequencing was carried out using PBMCs. For the CDR3, the DNA is TGTGCCACCAGCCCTCAGCAGGGGATCGGGGAGCTGTTTTTT. Amino acids: CATSPQQGIGELFF.